The 9 T cell receptor beta chains presented below share a single source sample, sequenced in a study of cytomegalovirus exposure and HLA in healthy donors. The PCR employed 60 Vbeta primers together with 13 Jbeta primers. Only in-frame clones appear in the TCRdb table, and some are missing; sequencing was by immunoSEQ multiplex PCR. The sample records 150,000 to 200,000 clones, roughly 78% being singletons. The sequenced sample consisted of PBMCs. These receptors came from a woman aged 35 to 49 in good health and CMV-seronegative.

The genes are TRBV18 and TRBJ2-2, with 10 bases lining up with TRBD2. CDR3 length: 19 amino acids. V gave up 3 bases and J gave up 0 bases; unmatched junction bases: 10. Germline CDR1 and CDR2: KGHSH and LQKENI. DNA of the CDR3: TGTGCCAGCTCACCTCGAACTCTAGCGGGGGCTGCGAACACCGGGGAGCTGTTTTTT. Amino acid sequence: CASSPRTLAGAANTGELFF.

V usage is TRBV20-1 and J usage is TRBJ2-7, with D unclear. Germline loops: CDR1 DFQATT, CDR2 SNEGSKA (reference sequence). This CDR3 is built from 11 residues. The V end was cut by 5 bases, the J end by 4 bases, with 9 bases between. For the CDR3, the DNA is TGCAGTGCTCCCCGCGATTACGAGCAGTACTTC. Translated: CSAPRDYEQYF.

The V gene is TRBV28, the J gene TRBJ1-2, with a possible D match to TRBD1 (5 bases). V lost 3 bases to trimming and J lost 0 bases, with 17 bases between them. This CDR3 is built from 17 residues. Per germline, CDR1 MDHEN and CDR2 SYDVKM. The chain's CDR3 is CASSLPPYRRANYGYTF. The CDR3 DNA reads as TGTGCCAGCAGTTTGCCTCCCTACAGGAGAGCTAACTATGGCTACACCTTC.

The V and J genes are TRBV4-1 and TRBJ1-1; D unclear. CDR3 length equals 16 residues. The germline V gene has CDR1 MGHRA and CDR2 YSYEKL. Trimming took 1 base from V and 4 from J, leaving 16 bases between them. CDR3 coding DNA: TGCGCCAGCAGCCAAGTAGGACTAACACGGGGCACTGAAGCTTTCTTT. Translated: CASSQVGLTRGTEAFF.

This chain connects TRBV19 to TRBJ1-1; D possibly corresponds to TRBD1 (5 bases). V shed 5 bases and J shed 4 bases, with 11 bases lying between them. In germline, CDR1 is LNHDA, CDR2 SQIVND (reference sequence). The CDR3 is 13 residues long. The CDR3 DNA reads as TGTGCCAGTAGTGCCCTAAGGGGCACTGAAGCTTTCTTT. Translated, it gives CASSALRGTEAFF.

This rearrangement joins TRBV5-4 to TRBJ1-4; 9 positions match TRBD1. CDR1 and CDR2 (germline): SGHNT, YYREEE (reference sequence). The V and J ends lost 3 bases and 8 bases, in that order; junction bases with no gene match: 8. The CDR3 totals 15 residues. The CDR3 DNA reads as TGTGCCAGCAGCTCTGAGACAGGGGGTCGAGAAAAACTGTTTTTT. Its translation is CASSSETGGREKLFF.

The V and J genes are TRBV5-1 and TRBJ2-3, with TRBD2 matching over 11 bases. V lost 4 bases, J lost 7 bases, and 8 bases stayed unmatched. Germline values: CDR1 SGHRS, CDR2 YFSETQ. The CDR3 sequence is 15 residues long. The CDR3 nucleotides read TGCGCCAGCAGCGAGCCGACTAGCGGGGTAAATACGCAGTATTTT. Encoded protein: CASSEPTSGVNTQYF.

V usage is TRBV5-1 and J usage is TRBJ1-3, with D possibly TRBD1 on 6 matching bases. Germline lookup yields CDR1 SGHRS and CDR2 YFSETQ. Trimming removed 4 bases from V and 0 bases from J, with 11 bases in between. This CDR3 has 15 residues. The CDR3 DNA reads as TGCGCCAGCAGCCCAGGACAGAGCTCTGGAAACACCATATATTTT. Protein: CASSPGQSSGNTIYF.

Here the CDR3 reads CASSPPGQGFGTQYF. CDR3 coding DNA: TGTGCCAGCAGCCCCCCGGGACAGGGTTTTGGGACCCAGTACTTC. The rearrangement links TRBV7-6 to TRBJ2-5; 9 bases fit TRBD1. Germline V gene sequence: CDR1 SGHVS, CDR2 FNYEAQ. The CDR3 sequence is 15 residues long. J gave up 7 bases and V 5 bases, and 11 bases lay outside the gene matches.